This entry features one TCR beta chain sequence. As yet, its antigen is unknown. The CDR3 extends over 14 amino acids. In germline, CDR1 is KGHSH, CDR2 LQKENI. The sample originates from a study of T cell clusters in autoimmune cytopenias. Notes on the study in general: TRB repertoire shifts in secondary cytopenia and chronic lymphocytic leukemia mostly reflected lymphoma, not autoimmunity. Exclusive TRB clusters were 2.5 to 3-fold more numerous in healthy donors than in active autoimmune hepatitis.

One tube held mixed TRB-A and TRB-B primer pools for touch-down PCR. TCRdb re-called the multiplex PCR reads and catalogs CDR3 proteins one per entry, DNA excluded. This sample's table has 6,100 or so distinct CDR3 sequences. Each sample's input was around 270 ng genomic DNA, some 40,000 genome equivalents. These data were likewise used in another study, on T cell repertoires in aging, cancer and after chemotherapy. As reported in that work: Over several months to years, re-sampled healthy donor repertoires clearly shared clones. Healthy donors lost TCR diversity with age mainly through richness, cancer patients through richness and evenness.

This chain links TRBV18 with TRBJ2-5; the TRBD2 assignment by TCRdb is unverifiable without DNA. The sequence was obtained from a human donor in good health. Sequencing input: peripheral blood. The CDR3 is CASSPEADIRTQYF.